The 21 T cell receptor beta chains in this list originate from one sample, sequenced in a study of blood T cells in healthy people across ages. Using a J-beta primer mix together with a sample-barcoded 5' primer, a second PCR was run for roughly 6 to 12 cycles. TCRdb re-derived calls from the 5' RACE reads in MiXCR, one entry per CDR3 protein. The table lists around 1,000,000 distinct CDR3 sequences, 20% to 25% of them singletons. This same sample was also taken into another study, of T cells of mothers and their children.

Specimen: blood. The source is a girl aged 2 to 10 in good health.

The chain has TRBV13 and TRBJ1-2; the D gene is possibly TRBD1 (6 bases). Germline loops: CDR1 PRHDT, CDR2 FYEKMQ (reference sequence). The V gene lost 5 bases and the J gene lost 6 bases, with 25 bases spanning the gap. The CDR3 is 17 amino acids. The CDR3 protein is CASSPEKWKGVRDGYTF. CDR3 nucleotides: TGTGCCAGCAGCCCTGAAAAGTGGAAGGGGGTTAGGGATGGCTACACCTTC.

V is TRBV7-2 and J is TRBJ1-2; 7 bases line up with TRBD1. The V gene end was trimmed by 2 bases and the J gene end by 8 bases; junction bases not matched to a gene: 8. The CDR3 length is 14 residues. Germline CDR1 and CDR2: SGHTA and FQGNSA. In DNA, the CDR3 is TGTGCCAGCAGCTTAACAGGGGCCCCCTGGGGCTACACCTTC. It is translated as CASSLTGAPWGYTF.

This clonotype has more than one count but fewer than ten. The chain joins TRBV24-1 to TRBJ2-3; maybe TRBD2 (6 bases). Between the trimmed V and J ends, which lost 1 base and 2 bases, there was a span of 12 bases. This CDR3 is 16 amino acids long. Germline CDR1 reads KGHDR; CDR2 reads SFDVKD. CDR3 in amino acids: CATSDFRRGPTDTQYF. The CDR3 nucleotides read TGTGCCACCAGTGATTTCAGGAGGGGACCCACAGATACGCAGTATTTT.

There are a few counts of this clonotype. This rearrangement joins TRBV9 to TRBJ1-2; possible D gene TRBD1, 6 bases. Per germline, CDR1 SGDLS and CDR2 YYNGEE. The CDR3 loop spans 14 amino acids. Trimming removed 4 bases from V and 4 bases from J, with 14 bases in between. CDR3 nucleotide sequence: TGTGCCAGCAGCACCCAGACAGGACCCTATGGCTACACCTTC. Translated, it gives CASSTQTGPYGYTF.

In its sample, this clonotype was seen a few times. The CDR3 loop reads CAYGSYGYTF. Here the CDR3 DNA reads TGTGCCTACGGGAGTTATGGCTACACCTTC. V is TRBV6-6 and J is TRBJ1-2; D is uncertain. Germline V CDR1 and CDR2: MNHNY, SVGAGI (reference sequence). Trimming took 11 bases from V and 5 from J, leaving 9 bases between them. This CDR3 is built from 10 residues.

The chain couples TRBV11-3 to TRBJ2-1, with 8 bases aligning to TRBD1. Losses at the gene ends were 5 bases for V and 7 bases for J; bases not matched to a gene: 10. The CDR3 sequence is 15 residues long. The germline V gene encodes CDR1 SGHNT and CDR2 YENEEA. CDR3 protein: CASSTRTGSGNEQFF. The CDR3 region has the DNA TGTGCCAGCAGCACAAGGACAGGGTCAGGGAATGAGCAGTTCTTC.

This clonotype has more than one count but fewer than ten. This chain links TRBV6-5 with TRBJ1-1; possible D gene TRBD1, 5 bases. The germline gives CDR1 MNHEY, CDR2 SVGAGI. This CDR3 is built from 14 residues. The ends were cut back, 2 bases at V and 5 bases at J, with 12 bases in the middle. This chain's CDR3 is CASSYLGGGTEAFF. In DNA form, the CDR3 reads TGTGCCAGCAGTTACCTCGGTGGGGGGACTGAAGCTTTCTTT.

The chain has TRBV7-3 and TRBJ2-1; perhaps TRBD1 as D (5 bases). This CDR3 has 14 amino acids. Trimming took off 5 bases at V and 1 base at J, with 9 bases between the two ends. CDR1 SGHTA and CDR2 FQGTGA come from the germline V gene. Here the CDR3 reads CASSPDRSYNEQFF. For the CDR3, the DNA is TGTGCCAGCAGCCCTGACAGATCCTACAATGAGCAGTTCTTC.

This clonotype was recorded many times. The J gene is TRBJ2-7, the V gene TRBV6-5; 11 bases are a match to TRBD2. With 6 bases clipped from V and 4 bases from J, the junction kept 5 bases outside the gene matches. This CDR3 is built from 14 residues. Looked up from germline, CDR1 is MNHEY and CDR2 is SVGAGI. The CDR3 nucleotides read TGTGCCAGCAGCCGGACTAGCGGGCCATACGAGCAGTACTTC. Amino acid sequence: CASSRTSGPYEQYF.

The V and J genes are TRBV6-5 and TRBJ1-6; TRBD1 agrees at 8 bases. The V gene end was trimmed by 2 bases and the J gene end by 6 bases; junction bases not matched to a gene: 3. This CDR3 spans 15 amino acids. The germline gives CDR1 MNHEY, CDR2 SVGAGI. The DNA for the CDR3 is TGTGCCAGCAGTTACGGGACAGGTTCTAATTCACCCCTCCACTTT. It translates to CASSYGTGSNSPLHF.

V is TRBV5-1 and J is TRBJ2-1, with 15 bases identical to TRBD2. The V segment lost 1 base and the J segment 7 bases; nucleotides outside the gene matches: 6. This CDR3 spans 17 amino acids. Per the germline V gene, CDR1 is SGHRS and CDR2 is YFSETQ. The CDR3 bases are TGCGCCAGCAGCTTGTCGGGACTAGCGGGAGGTGTGAATGAGCAGTTCTTC. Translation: CASSLSGLAGGVNEQFF.

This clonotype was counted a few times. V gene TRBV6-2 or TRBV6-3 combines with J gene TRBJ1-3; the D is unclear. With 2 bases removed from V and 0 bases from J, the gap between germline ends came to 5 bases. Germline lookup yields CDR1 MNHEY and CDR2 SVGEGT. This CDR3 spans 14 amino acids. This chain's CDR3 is CASSYGVSGNTIYF. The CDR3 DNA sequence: TGTGCCAGCAGTTACGGGGTCTCTGGAAACACCATATATTTT.

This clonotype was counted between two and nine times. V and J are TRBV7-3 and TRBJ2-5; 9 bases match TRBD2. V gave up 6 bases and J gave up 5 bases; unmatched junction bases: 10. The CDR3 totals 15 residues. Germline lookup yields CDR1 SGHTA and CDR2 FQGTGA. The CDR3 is CASSSIAGARETQYF. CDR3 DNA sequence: TGTGCCAGCAGTTCCATAGCGGGAGCCAGGGAGACCCAGTACTTC.

The CDR3, as DNA: TGTGCCAGCAGCCAAGATTACGGGAGCTCCTACGAGCAGTACTTC. It encodes CASSQDYGSSYEQYF. The chain carries TRBV3-1 and TRBJ2-1; possibly TRBD2 for D (6 bases). The DNA matches TRBJ2-7 better at its end, which makes the J call doubtful. Germline CDR1 reads LGHDT; CDR2 reads YNNKEL (reference sequence). This CDR3 is 15 amino acids long.

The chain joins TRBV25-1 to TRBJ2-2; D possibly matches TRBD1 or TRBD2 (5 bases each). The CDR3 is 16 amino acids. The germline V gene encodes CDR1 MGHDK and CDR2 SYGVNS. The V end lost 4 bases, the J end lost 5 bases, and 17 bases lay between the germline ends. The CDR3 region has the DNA TGTGCCAGCAGTGGCACCCAGGGAGTAGGAACCGGGGAGCTGTTTTTT. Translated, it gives CASSGTQGVGTGELFF.

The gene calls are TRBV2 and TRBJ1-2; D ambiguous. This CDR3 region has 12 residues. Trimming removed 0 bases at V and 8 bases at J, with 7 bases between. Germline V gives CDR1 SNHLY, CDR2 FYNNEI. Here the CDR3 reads CASSEAQVGYTF. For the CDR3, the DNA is TGTGCCAGCAGTGAAGCGCAGGTGGGCTACACCTTC.

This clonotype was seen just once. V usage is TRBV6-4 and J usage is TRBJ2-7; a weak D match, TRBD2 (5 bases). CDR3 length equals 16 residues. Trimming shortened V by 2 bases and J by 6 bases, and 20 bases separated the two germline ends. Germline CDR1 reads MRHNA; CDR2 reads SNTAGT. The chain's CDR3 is CASSDPAGKKPTEQYF. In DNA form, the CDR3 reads TGTGCCAGCAGTGACCCTGCCGGGAAGAAGCCTACCGAGCAGTACTTC.

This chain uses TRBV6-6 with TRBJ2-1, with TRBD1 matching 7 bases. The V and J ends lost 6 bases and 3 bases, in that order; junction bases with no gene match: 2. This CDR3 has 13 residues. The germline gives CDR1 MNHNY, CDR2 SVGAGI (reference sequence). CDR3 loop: CASSGQVYNEQFF. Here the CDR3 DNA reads TGTGCCAGCAGCGGACAGGTCTACAATGAGCAGTTCTTC.

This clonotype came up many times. The CDR3 here is CASRGPNTGELFF. The CDR3 coding sequence is TGTGCCAGCAGGGGCCCGAACACCGGGGAGCTGTTTTTT. The chain links TRBV28 to TRBJ2-2; D is unresolved. The CDR3 loop spans 13 amino acids. The germline V gene has CDR1 MDHEN and CDR2 SYDVKM. V dropped 6 bases and J dropped 0 bases, with 5 bases sitting between them.

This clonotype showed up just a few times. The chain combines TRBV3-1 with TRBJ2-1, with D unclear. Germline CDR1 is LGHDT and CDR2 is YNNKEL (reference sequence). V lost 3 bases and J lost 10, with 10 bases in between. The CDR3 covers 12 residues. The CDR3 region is CASSQTGSEQFF. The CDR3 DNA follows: TGTGCCAGCAGCCAGACGGGCTCCGAGCAGTTCTTC.

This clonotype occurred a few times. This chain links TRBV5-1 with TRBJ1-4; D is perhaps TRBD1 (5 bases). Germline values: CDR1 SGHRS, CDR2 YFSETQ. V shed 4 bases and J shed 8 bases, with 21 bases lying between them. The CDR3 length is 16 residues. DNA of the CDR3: TGCGCCAGCAGCCCTGGGGCAGGCCTTAAATGGGAAAAACTGTTTTTT. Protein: CASSPGAGLKWEKLFF.